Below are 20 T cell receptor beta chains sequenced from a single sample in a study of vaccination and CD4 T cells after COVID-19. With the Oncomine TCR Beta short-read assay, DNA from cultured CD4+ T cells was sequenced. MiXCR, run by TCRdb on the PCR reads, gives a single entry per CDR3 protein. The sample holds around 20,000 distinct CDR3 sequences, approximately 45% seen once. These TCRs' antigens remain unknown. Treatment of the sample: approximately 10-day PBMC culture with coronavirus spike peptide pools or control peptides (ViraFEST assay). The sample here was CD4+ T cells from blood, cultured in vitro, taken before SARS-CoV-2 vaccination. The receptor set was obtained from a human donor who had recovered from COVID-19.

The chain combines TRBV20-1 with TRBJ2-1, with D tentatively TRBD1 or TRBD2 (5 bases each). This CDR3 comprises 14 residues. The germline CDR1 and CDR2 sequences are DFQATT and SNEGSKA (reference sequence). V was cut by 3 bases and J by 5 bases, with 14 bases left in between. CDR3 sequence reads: CSASWVGVNNEQFF. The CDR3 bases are TGCAGTGCTAGTTGGGTGGGGGTCAACAATGAGCAGTTCTTC.

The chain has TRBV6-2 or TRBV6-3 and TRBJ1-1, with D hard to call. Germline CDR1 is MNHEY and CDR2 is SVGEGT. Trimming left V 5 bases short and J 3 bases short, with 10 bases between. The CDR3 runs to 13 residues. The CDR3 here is CASSPQRDTEAFF. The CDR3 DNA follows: TGTGCCAGCAGTCCCCAACGGGACACTGAAGCTTTCTTT.

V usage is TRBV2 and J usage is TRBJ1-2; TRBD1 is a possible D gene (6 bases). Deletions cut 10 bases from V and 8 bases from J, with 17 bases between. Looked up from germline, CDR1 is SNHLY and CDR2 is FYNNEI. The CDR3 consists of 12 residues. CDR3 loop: CATRRGARGYTF. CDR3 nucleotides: TGTGCCACCCGCCGGGGGGCAAGAGGCTACACCTTC.

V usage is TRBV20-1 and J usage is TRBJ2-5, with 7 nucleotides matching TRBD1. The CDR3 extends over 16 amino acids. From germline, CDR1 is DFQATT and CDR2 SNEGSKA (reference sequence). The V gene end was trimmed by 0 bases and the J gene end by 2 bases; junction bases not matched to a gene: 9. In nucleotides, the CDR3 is TGCAGTGCTAGAGAAAATCGACAGGGAATACAAGAGACCCAGTACTTC. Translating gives CSARENRQGIQETQYF.

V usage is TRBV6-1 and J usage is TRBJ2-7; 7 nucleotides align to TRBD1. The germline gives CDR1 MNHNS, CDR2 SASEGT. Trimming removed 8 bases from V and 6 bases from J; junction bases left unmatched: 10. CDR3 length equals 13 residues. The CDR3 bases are TGTGCCAGCGGGCCGACAGGGCTAGGCGAGCAGTACTTC. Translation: CASGPTGLGEQYF.

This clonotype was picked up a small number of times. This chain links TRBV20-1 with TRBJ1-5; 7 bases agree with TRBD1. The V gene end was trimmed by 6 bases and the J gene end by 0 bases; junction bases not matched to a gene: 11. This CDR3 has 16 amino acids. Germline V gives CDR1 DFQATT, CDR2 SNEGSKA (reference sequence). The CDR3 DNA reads TGCAGTGCCTCGAGGGGAGGGACAGCTAGCAATCAGCCCCAGCATTTT. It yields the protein CSASRGGTASNQPQHF.

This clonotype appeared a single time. The CDR3 here is CASSEQGGDGELFF. The CDR3 bases are TGTGCCAGCAGTGAACAGGGGGGTGACGGGGAGCTGTTTTTT. V and J are TRBV6-2 or TRBV6-3 and TRBJ2-2, with 8 bases fitting TRBD1. Germline-derived CDR1 and CDR2 are MNHEY and SVGEGT. Unmatched junction bases numbered 6, after V lost 5 bases and J lost 7 bases. The CDR3 has 14 amino acids.

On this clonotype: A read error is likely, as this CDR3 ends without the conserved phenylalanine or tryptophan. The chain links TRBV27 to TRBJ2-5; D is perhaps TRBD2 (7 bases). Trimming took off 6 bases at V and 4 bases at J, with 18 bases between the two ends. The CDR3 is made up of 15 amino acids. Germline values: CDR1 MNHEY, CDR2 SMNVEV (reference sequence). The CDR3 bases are TGTGCCAGCAGAAAGGGGGAGGGCCTAAGAGAGACCCAGTACCTC. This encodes CASRKGEGLRETQYL.

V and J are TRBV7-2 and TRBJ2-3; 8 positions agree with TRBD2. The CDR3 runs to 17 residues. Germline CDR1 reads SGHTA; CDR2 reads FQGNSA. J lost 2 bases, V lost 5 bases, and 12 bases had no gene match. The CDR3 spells CASSTEAGALFTDTQYF. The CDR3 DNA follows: TGTGCCAGCAGCACTGAAGCGGGGGCGCTATTCACAGATACGCAGTATTTT.

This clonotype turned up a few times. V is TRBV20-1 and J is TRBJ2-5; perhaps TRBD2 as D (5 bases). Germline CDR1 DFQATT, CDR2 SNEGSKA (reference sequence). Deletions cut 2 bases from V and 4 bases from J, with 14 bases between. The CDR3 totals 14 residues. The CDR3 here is CSARTTSLGETQYF. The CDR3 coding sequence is TGCAGTGCTAGAACTACTAGTTTAGGAGAGACCCAGTACTTC.

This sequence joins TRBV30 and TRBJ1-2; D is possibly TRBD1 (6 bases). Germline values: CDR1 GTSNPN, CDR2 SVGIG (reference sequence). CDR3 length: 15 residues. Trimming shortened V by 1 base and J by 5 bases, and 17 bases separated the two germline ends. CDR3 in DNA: TGTGCCTGGAGTGGGACAGCCGATTCCCCGTATGGCTACACCTTC. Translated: CAWSGTADSPYGYTF.

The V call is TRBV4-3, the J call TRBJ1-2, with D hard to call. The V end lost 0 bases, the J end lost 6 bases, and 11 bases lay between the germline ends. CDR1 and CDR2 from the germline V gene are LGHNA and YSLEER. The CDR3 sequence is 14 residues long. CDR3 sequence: CASSQDRVIDGYTF. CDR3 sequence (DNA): TGCGCCAGCAGCCAAGACCGGGTCATCGATGGCTACACCTTC.

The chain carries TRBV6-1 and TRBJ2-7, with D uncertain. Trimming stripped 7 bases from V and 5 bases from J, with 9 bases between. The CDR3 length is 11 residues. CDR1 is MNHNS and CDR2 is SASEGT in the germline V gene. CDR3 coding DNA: TGTGCCAGCACGAACCTCAACGAGCAGTACTTC. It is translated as CASTNLNEQYF.

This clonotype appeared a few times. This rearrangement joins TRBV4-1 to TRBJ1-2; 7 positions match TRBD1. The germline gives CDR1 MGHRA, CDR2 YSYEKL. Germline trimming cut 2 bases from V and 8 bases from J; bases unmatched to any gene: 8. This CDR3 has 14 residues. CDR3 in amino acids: CASSQHTDRYGYTF. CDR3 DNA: TGCGCCAGCAGCCAACACACGGACAGGTACGGCTACACCTTC.

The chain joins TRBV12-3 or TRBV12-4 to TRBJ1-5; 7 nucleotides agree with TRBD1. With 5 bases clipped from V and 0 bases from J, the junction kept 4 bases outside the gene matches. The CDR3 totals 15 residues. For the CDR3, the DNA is TGTGCCAGCAGTCGCTGGACAGGTAGCAATCAGCCCCAGCATTTT. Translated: CASSRWTGSNQPQHF.

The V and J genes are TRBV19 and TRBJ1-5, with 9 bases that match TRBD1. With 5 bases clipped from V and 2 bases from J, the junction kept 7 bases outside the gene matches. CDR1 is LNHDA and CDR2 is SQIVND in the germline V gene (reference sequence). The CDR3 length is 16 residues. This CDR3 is CASSSRGQGGNQPQHF. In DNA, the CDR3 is TGTGCCAGTAGTTCACGGGGACAGGGTGGCAATCAGCCCCAGCATTTT.

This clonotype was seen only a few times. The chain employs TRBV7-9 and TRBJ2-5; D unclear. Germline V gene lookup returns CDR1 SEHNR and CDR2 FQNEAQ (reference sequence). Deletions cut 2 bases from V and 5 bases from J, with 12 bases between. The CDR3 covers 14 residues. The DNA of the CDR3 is TGTGCCAGCAGCTTATCTATGGGGTTTGAGACCCAGTACTTC. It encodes CASSLSMGFETQYF.

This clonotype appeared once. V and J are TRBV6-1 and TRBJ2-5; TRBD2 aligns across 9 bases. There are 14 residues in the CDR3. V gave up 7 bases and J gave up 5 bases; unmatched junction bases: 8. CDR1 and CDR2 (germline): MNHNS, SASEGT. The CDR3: CASTGASGAETQYF. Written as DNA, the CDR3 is TGTGCCAGCACAGGGGCTAGCGGGGCGGAGACCCAGTACTTC.

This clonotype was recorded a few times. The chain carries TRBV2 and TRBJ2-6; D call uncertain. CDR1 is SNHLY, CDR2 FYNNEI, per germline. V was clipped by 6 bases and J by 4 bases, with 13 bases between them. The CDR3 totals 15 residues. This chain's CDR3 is CASSLGGSGANVLTF. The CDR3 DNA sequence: TGTGCCAGCAGCTTAGGCGGATCCGGGGCCAACGTCCTGACTTTC.

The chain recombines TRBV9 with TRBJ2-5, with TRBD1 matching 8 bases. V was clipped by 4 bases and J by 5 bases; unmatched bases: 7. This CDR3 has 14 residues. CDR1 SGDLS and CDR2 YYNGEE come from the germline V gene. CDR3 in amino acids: CASSMRTGTETQYF. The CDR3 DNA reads TGTGCCAGCAGCATGCGGACAGGGACTGAGACCCAGTACTTC.